Following are 8 T cell receptor beta chains from one sample sequenced in a study of shared clonotypes between healthy human individuals. Sequenced by immunoSEQ multiplex PCR; TCRdb stores in-frame clones only, minus some. The repertoire includes some 2,000,000 clones, around 96% of them detected once, and 0.85% to 1.3% sits in the top ten. Positive CCR7 selection of CD45RO-negative cells yielded the naive CD8 cells, and terminally differentiated effector memory CD45RA+ cells were excluded. Sequencing used naive CD8+ T cells sorted from blood. The receptors here all came from a man younger than 35 in good health.

The chain uses TRBV28 and TRBJ1-2; possible D gene TRBD1, 5 bases. The V end lost 5 bases, the J end lost 12 bases, and 13 bases lay between the germline ends. The germline gives CDR1 MDHEN, CDR2 SYDVKM. The length of the CDR3 is 11 residues. The CDR3 reads CASSPGTAHTF. The DNA for the CDR3 is TGTGCCAGCAGTCCCGGGACCGCTCACACCTTC.

As for this clone: Distinct nucleotide sequences in the sample also encode this CDR3. The CDR3 reads CASSLSSGVSYEQYF. Here the CDR3 DNA reads TGTGCCAGCAGTTTATCCTCCGGGGTCTCCTACGAGCAGTACTTC. J is TRBJ2-7 and V is TRBV27, with D possibly TRBD2 on 5 matching bases. CDR1 and CDR2 (germline): MNHEY, SMNVEV (reference sequence). V was shortened by 0 bases and J by 0 bases, with 9 bases between the two germline ends. The CDR3 contains 15 residues.

Notes on this clone: This CDR3 is also generated by other DNA sequences in the sample. The V gene is TRBV5-6, the J gene TRBJ2-7, with unresolved D. Between the trimmed V and J ends, which lost 4 bases and 1 base, there was a span of 12 bases. The CDR3 is made up of 14 amino acids. Germline assignment: CDR1 SGHDT and CDR2 YYEEEE. CDR3 residues: CASSLGVGSYEQYF. As DNA, the CDR3 is TGTGCCAGCAGCCTAGGAGTTGGGTCCTACGAGCAGTACTTC.

In its sample, this clone was seen once. V is TRBV6-1 and J is TRBJ2-7; 9 bases are shared with TRBD1. Germline assignment: CDR1 MNHNS and CDR2 SASEGT. Germline trimming cut 0 bases from V and 1 base from J; bases unmatched to any gene: 4. The CDR3 is made up of 16 amino acids. As DNA, the CDR3 is TGTGCCAGCAGTGAAGCGGGGACAGGGTATTCCTACGAGCAGTACTTC. It codes for CASSEAGTGYSYEQYF.

As concerns this clone: The sample has other DNA sequences that encode this CDR3 too. The rearrangement uses TRBV5-1 and TRBJ2-5; TRBD2 matches at 7 bases. Trimming cost V 0 bases and J 5 bases; bases outside gene matches: 4. Germline values: CDR1 SGHRS, CDR2 YFSETQ. The CDR3 spans 14 residues. CDR3 sequence: CASSLVAGVETQYF. The CDR3 coding sequence is TGCGCCAGCAGCTTGGTTGCGGGAGTGGAGACCCAGTACTTC.

A word on this clone: The sample holds other DNA sequences that translate to the same CDR3. The chain couples TRBV28 to TRBJ2-7, with D maybe TRBD1 (5 bases). Germline CDR1 reads MDHEN; CDR2 reads SYDVKM. This CDR3 has 14 amino acids. V dropped 2 bases and J dropped 0 bases, with 8 bases sitting between them. This CDR3 reads CASSLQGSSYEQYF. CDR3 bases: TGTGCCAGCAGTTTACAGGGAAGCTCCTACGAGCAGTACTTC.

The CDR3: CASSAGTGRQYF. The CDR3 DNA sequence: TGTGCCAGCAGCGCCGGGACAGGGCGGCAGTACTTC. The rearrangement links TRBV5-6 to TRBJ2-4; 9 positions match TRBD1. Per the germline V gene, CDR1 is SGHDT and CDR2 is YYEEEE. Trimming took 4 bases from V and 13 from J; bases not matched to a gene: 6. CDR3 length: 12 residues.

The gene calls are TRBV2 and TRBJ2-3, with D unresolved. The CDR3 is 16 amino acids. Germline V CDR1 and CDR2: SNHLY, FYNNEI. Deletions cut 4 bases from V and 6 bases from J, with 20 bases between. CDR3: CASSVGLVSLMDTQYF. CDR3 nucleotides: TGTGCCAGCAGTGTAGGTCTAGTGAGCTTGATGGATACGCAGTATTTT.